The sequence of this T cell receptor beta chain was determined in a study of cytomegalovirus exposure and HLA in healthy donors. Primers: 60 Vbeta forward and 13 Jbeta reverse. Using immunoSEQ multiplex PCR, the repertoire was profiled, and TCRdb retains in-frame clones only, with some absent. The sample has 100,000 to 150,000 clones; around 78% are singletons. Deletions cut 7 bases from V and 4 bases from J, with 11 bases between. CDR3 length: 12 residues. The germline gives CDR1 MGHDK, CDR2 SYGVNS. The sequence derives from a woman aged 18-29 years in good health and CMV-seronegative. The sample was PBMCs. The V gene is TRBV25-1, the J gene TRBJ2-7; D might be TRBD2 (6 bases). CDR3 residues: CASTSSGYEQYF. The CDR3 DNA follows: TGTGCCAGCACCAGTAGCGGATACGAGCAGTACTTC.